This T cell receptor (beta chain) was sequenced in a study of Ad26.COV2.S vaccination and SARS-CoV-2 variants. For the study at large: Ad26.COV2.S shots went into the muscle once or twice, 56 days apart. Study outcomes and limitations: Across vaccine and placebo recipients, the breadth of non-spike TCRs was similar. Possible underestimation of total T cell responses by the TCR breadth and depth analyses was noted.

Trimming cost V 1 base and J 6 bases; bases outside gene matches: 0. Germline-derived CDR1 and CDR2 are LNHNV and YYDKDF (reference sequence). The CDR3 has 13 residues. Remarks on this clone: The antigen is undetermined.

Assay: immunoSEQ multiplex PCR; the TCRdb copy retains only in-frame clones and omits some. The repertoire holds approximately 400,000 clones, with 70% to 90% as singletons. The treatment is: 19 received Ad26.COV2.S at low or high dose, single or two shots; several received placebo; per-sample allocation not given. Material that was analyzed had been drawn on day 63 after the first vaccine or placebo injection. The shot given was an Ad26 vector that makes Wuhan-strain SARS-CoV-2 spike. The receptor's source is a person between 18 and 60 years old who received the Ad26.COV2.S COVID-19 vaccine or a placebo. The rearrangement links TRBV15 to TRBJ2-1; TRBD2 matches 7 bases. The sample was peripheral blood, taken in a trial of Ad26.COV2.S vaccine versus placebo. CDR3 in amino acids: CATSRGGGNEQFF. CDR3 bases: TGTGCCACCAGCAGAGGCGGGGGCAATGAGCAGTTCTTC.